This record looks at one TCR beta chain sequence and its context. There are a few counts of this clonotype. What this receptor recognizes is not known. No base quality values were provided; no much bigger clone lies one nucleotide off. The time point label for this specimen denotes: pre-sensitization, week 0. The label giving this sample's treatment or condition can be read as: therapeutic diphenylcyclopropenone sensitization with weekly scalp DPC. Unfractionated whole blood was collected in Tempus Blood RNA tubes, and total RNA was extracted from that blood. At each patch-test visit, blood was drawn before the patch test was applied. Patients were considered eligible if aged 18 to 70, diagnosed with alopecia and deemed suitable for DPC therapy, and patients were excluded if pregnant. Library creation used RACE. TCRdb lists the instrument as NextSeq 500. During library preparation, unique molecular identifiers were attached to individual cDNA molecules so that TCRs could be counted in a quantitative, reproducible way. Processing in the source paper ran as follows. Samples had a median of approximately 96,000 TCRs, with a range from about 23,224 to 700,000. V, J and CDR3 annotation of the TCR reads was performed with the Decombinator software suite. Every sample was subsampled to the same number of TCRs (28,000) for the PS versus PT1 abundance plots. Expanded TCRs were defined as absent before sensitization and observed at least eight times at the 2-week time point. The public sequencing data were trimmed at Q25 with fastp and processed into clonotypes with MiXCR by TCRdb, which kept only in-frame beta chains. Entries are consolidated by CDR3 protein sequence, retaining the most common genes and DNA. None of the V and J calls come from the authors' own analysis; TCRdb made them. The sample includes 35,000 to 45,000 distinct CDR3 sequences, with 9% to 15% observed a single time. Approximately 1.9% of the sample lies in the top ten.

This entry belongs to a study of human T cells and chemical hapten exposure (dated by TCRdb to the early 2020s). Broadly, across the study: For sensitization, 2% DPC in acetone was applied to a roughly 2 cm by roughly 2 cm area of upper inner arm skin. Patients additionally received weekly therapeutic DPC doses to the scalp throughout the approximately 22-week study period. Patch testing on the upper back used Finn chambers containing 0.01% DPC, with scoring done after 6 days according to International Contact Dermatitis Research Group standards. Most of the patients in the cohort were female, and the cohort covered alopecia areata with under or over 50% scalp involvement, alopecia totalis and alopecia universalis. Libraries were pooled for sequencing, and variation in per-sample TCR yields was attributed mainly to small differences in library volumes within the pool. This study followed changes in the peripheral blood TCR repertoire in vivo during primary and secondary sensitization of alopecia patients to the hapten diphenylcyclopropenone (DPC). Blood samples were taken from patients before sensitization (week 0) and at 2, 6 and about 24 weeks after DPC sensitization. Blood for TCR sequencing was provided by twenty-nine alopecia patients at one to four time points (pre-sensitization, 2, 6 and 24 weeks). Both TCR alpha and TCR beta chains were sequenced from each blood RNA sample.

Spanning cysteine to phenylalanine, the CDR3 consists of 13 amino acids. Only the CDR3 DNA stays, 39 bases, in frame from base 1. V sheds 7 bases and J sheds 2 bases, leaving 11 bases between their ends. The CDR1 and CDR2 encoded by the germline V gene (reference sequence) are LNHDA and SQIVND. Overall study outcomes, separate from this receptor: Repeated subsampling changed both the strength of the expansion versus patch-test correlation and the threshold at which that correlation became significant. Compared with pre-sensitization or healthy control sets, expanded TCRs formed significantly more large CDR3 similarity clusters, which is consistent with antigen-driven responses. Because every patient had alopecia, a presumed autoimmune disease, the patients' immune response might differ from that of healthy individuals. DPC sensitization did not change the number of TCRs with a frequency above 1 in 1000, and there was no evidence of changes in global repertoire structure. A positive correlation was found between the number of PT1 expanded TCRs and patch test score, with significance reached at thresholds 8, 16 and 32 but not 4.

The TCR comes from a woman aged 40 to 50 with alopecia areata. Some clones in this sample may be carry-over from other donors' samples. The chain is assembled from TRBV19 and TRBJ2-5; the best D guess is TRBD1, with 6 bases matching. The starting material was whole blood, obtained in connection with sensitization to the hapten diphenylcyclopropenone (DPC). The DNA sequence is given as TGTGCCAGTAAAGGCAGGGGACAAGAGACCCAGTACTTC. It encodes CASKGRGQETQYF.